The 30 T cell receptor beta chains reported below all come from one sample, sequenced in a study of cytomegalovirus exposure and HLA in healthy donors. Sequenced by immunoSEQ multiplex PCR; TCRdb stores in-frame clones only, minus some. Of some 170,000 clones listed, around nine tenths are singletons. The sequencing input was PBMCs. The receptors derive from a man aged 25-40 years in good health and CMV-seropositive.

This chain links TRBV6-5 with TRBJ1-5; 7 nucleotides agree with TRBD1. CDR1 and CDR2 (germline): MNHEY, SVGAGI. This CDR3 is 14 amino acids long. With V trimmed by 6 bases and J by 2 bases, 4 bases remained unmatched. The CDR3 region has the DNA TGTGCCAGCAGGAAGACAGGGCGCAATCAGCCCCAGCATTTT. This encodes CASRKTGRNQPQHF.

A single count supports this clone. The chain links TRBV18 to TRBJ2-1; D is possibly TRBD1 (6 bases). CDR1 is KGHSH, CDR2 LQKENI, per germline. The CDR3 runs 17 residues. V lost 1 base and J 8 bases, leaving 21 bases between the germline ends. The CDR3 bases are TGTGCCAGCTCACCACGACAGGACTCTAGCCGCCGGTATGAGCAGTTCTTC. Encoded protein: CASSPRQDSSRRYEQFF.

The genes are TRBV11-3 and TRBJ2-3; D gene unclear. The CDR3 has 14 amino acids. Per the germline V gene, CDR1 is SGHNT and CDR2 is YENEEA. Trimming pared 1 base from V and 1 base from J, leaving 6 bases between. The CDR3 protein is CASSLARGTDTQYF. The CDR3 bases are TGTGCCAGCAGCTTAGCAAGAGGCACAGATACGCAGTATTTT.

The chain employs TRBV2 and TRBJ2-6; possibly TRBD1 for D (5 bases). Germline V gene data show CDR1 as SNHLY and CDR2 as FYNNEI. The CDR3 loop spans 20 amino acids. Between the trimmed V and J ends, which lost 2 bases and 0 bases, there was a span of 20 bases. CDR3 coding DNA: TGTGCCAGCAGTGAAAATGGGTATGCAGGGCCAAGCTCTGGGGCCAACGTCCTGACTTTC. Its protein product is CASSENGYAGPSSGANVLTF.

The V gene is TRBV7-9, the J gene TRBJ2-7; TRBD2 aligns across 7 bases. Germline lookup yields CDR1 SEHNR and CDR2 FQNEAQ (reference sequence). V lost 2 bases, J lost 4 bases, and 11 bases stayed unmatched. There are 16 residues in the CDR3. CDR3 DNA: TGTGCCAGCAGCTTACCCGGCGCTAGCGGCAATTACGAGCAGTACTTC. Protein: CASSLPGASGNYEQYF.

The chain links TRBV20-1 to TRBJ2-7; no definite D call. CDR1 DFQATT and CDR2 SNEGSKA come from the germline V gene (reference sequence). This CDR3 spans 11 amino acids. Trimming stripped 5 bases from V and 2 bases from J, with 7 bases between. The CDR3 region has the DNA TGCAGTGCTGCGGTCACCTACGAGCAGTACTTC. Its translation: CSAAVTYEQYF.

The genes are TRBV29-1 and TRBJ2-7, with a tentative D call TRBD1 (5 bases). CDR1 is SQVTM and CDR2 is ANQGSEA in the germline V gene. The CDR3 extends over 13 amino acids. The V gene lost 7 bases and the J gene lost 2 bases, with 15 bases spanning the gap. This chain's CDR3 is CSGTQDTTYEQYF. The DNA for the CDR3 is TGCAGCGGCACGCAGGACACTACCTACGAGCAGTACTTC.

The rearrangement uses TRBV7-3 and TRBJ2-5; D may be TRBD2 (6 bases). The CDR3 sequence is 13 residues long. Trimming took off 3 bases at V and 7 bases at J, with 12 bases between the two ends. Germline V gives CDR1 SGHTA, CDR2 FQGTGA. CDR3 residues: CASSFGAAGTQYF. CDR3 coding DNA: TGTGCCAGCAGCTTTGGGGCAGCGGGGACCCAGTACTTC.

V usage is TRBV7-6 and J usage is TRBJ2-2; maybe TRBD2 (5 bases). V was shortened by 4 bases and J by 4 bases, with 13 bases between the two germline ends. CDR1 is SGHVS, CDR2 FNYEAQ, per germline. CDR3 size: 15 residues. In DNA, the CDR3 is TGTGCCAGCAGCTCAGTCCTTGAGGGCACCGGGGAGCTGTTTTTT. This translates into CASSSVLEGTGELFF.

This rearrangement joins TRBV23-1 to TRBJ1-5; D possibly corresponds to TRBD1 (5 bases). TRBV23-1 is flagged as an ORF with uncertain function. With 0 bases removed from V and 0 bases from J, the gap between germline ends came to 18 bases. This CDR3 is built from 19 residues. The CDR3 DNA is TGCGCCAGCAGTCAATCTAGCCGCAGGGTAGGAAATAGCAATCAGCCCCAGCATTTT. Encoded protein: CASSQSSRRVGNSNQPQHF.

This clone was seen only a few times. This chain uses TRBV7-2 with TRBJ2-5, with 7 bases identical to TRBD2. With 7 bases clipped from V and 1 base from J, the junction kept 9 bases outside the gene matches. The CDR3 loop spans 15 amino acids. In germline, CDR1 is SGHTA, CDR2 FQGNSA. The CDR3 DNA reads as TGTGCCAGCACCCCGGGGGGAAGGAGCCAAGAGACCCAGTACTTC. This gives the protein CASTPGGRSQETQYF.

The chain couples TRBV7-2 to TRBJ1-2; D may be TRBD1 (6 bases). V lost 3 bases and J 3 bases, leaving 17 bases between the germline ends. This CDR3 contains 16 residues. Germline V CDR1 and CDR2: SGHTA, FQGNSA. For the CDR3, the DNA is TGTGCCAGCAGCTTCGATCGGGGGGCGCCTGACTATGGCTACACCTTC. Translation gives CASSFDRGAPDYGYTF. Drawing the rest from reference TRBV7-2 and TRBJ1-2, the complete variable domain is GAGVSQSPSNKVTEKGKDVELRCDPISGHTALYWYRQSLGQGLEFLIYFQGNSAPDKSGLPSDRFSAERTGGSVSTLTIQRTQQEDSAVYLCASSFDRGAPDYGYTFGSGTRLTVV.

The sample holds one count of this clone. The CDR3 spells CASSFQHSGNTIYF. CDR3 in DNA: TGTGCCAGCAGTTTCCAACATTCTGGAAACACCATATATTTT. The chain combines TRBV28 with TRBJ1-3; no definite D call. Trimming removed 3 bases from V and 1 base from J, with 7 bases in between. The CDR3 contains 14 residues. Germline V gene sequence: CDR1 MDHEN, CDR2 SYDVKM.

The rearrangement joins TRBV19 to TRBJ2-2; TRBD1 might be the D (5 bases). Trimming cost V 7 bases and J 4 bases, with 7 bases left between them. The CDR3 consists of 12 residues. CDR1 LNHDA and CDR2 SQIVND come from the germline V gene (reference sequence). The CDR3 reads CASKRGTGELFF. CDR3 nucleotides: TGTGCCAGTAAAAGGGGCACCGGGGAGCTGTTTTTT.

This chain joins TRBV2 and TRBJ2-2; D tentatively reads TRBD1 or TRBD2 (5 bases each). From germline, CDR1 is SNHLY and CDR2 FYNNEI. V was shortened by 6 bases and J by 4 bases, with 15 bases between the two germline ends. The CDR3 runs 15 residues. The CDR3 DNA follows: TGTGCCAGCAGGAGGGGCGACCTACTCACCGGGGAGCTGTTTTTT. Protein: CASRRGDLLTGELFF.

The chain carries TRBV5-6 and TRBJ1-5, with D perhaps matching TRBD1 (5 bases). The CDR3 has 16 residues. Germline V gene lookup returns CDR1 SGHDT and CDR2 YYEEEE. The germline V and J ends were trimmed by 4 bases and 0 bases, with 14 bases remaining between them. CDR3 in amino acids: CASSMGRLDSNQPQHF. CDR3 DNA sequence: TGTGCCAGCAGCATGGGGCGACTGGATAGCAATCAGCCCCAGCATTTT.

The gene calls are TRBV27 and TRBJ1-3, with unresolved D. The germline CDR1 and CDR2 sequences are MNHEY and SMNVEV (reference sequence). The CDR3 contains 11 residues. Trimming removed 6 bases from V and 4 bases from J, with 4 bases in between. CDR3 protein: CASRYGNTIYF. The CDR3 bases are TGTGCCAGCAGGTACGGAAACACCATATATTTT.

This chain links TRBV5-1 with TRBJ2-1, with 8 bases lining up with TRBD2. V lost 1 base, J lost 2 bases, and 8 bases stayed unmatched. The CDR3 covers 17 residues. Germline V gene lookup returns CDR1 SGHRS and CDR2 YFSETQ. CDR3 DNA sequence: TGCGCCAGCAGCTTGACCAGCGGGGGACTCACCTACAATGAGCAGTTCTTC. Protein: CASSLTSGGLTYNEQFF.

The chain uses TRBV15 and TRBJ1-2; weak D call: TRBD1 (5 bases). Trimming cost V 5 bases and J 6 bases, with 16 bases left between them. The CDR3 has 14 residues. Germline CDR1 LNHNV, CDR2 YYDKDF (reference sequence). As DNA, the CDR3 is TGTGCCACCAGCCCGGGCGCCGACAGAGATGGCTACACCTTC. This gives the protein CATSPGADRDGYTF. Full variable domain (missing parts from reference TRBV15 and TRBJ1-2): DAMVIQNPRYQVTQFGKPVTLSCSQTLNHNVMYWYQQKSSQAPKLLFHYYDKDFNNEADTPDNFQSRRPNTSFCFLDIRSPGLGDTAMYLCATSPGADRDGYTFGSGTRLTVV.

This chain joins TRBV19 and TRBJ1-5, with D unclear. Trimming shortened V by 7 bases and J by 7 bases, and 17 bases separated the two germline ends. CDR3 length equals 14 residues. Germline V lookup: CDR1 LNHDA, CDR2 SQIVND (reference sequence). This CDR3 reads CASTPSGSGQPQHF. For the CDR3, the DNA is TGTGCCAGTACCCCATCCGGGTCGGGACAGCCCCAGCATTTT.

This chain links TRBV27 with TRBJ1-5; no firm D call. Germline-derived CDR1 and CDR2 are MNHEY and SMNVEV (reference sequence). The CDR3 runs 13 residues. The germline V and J ends were trimmed by 0 bases and 6 bases, with 6 bases remaining between them. CDR3 DNA: TGTGCCAGCAGTTTATCTTGGGCTCAGCCCCAGCATTTT. Translated: CASSLSWAQPQHF.

This rearrangement joins TRBV29-1 to TRBJ2-5, with D perhaps TRBD1 (6 bases). The J call may be wrong; the DNA end is better matched by TRBJ2-7. The CDR3 is made up of 12 amino acids. Germline V gene lookup returns CDR1 SQVTM and CDR2 ANQGSEA. CDR3 region: CSVEGQDYEQYF. The DNA of the CDR3 is TGCAGCGTTGAAGGACAGGATTACGAGCAGTACTTC.

J is TRBJ2-1 and V is TRBV5-1, with D unclear. V lost 0 bases and J 4 bases, leaving 17 bases between the germline ends. The CDR3 spans 17 residues. Germline V gives CDR1 SGHRS, CDR2 YFSETQ. Written as DNA, the CDR3 is TGCGCCAGCAGCTTGGAGCTTATTCGCCTGGTTTACAATGAGCAGTTCTTC. Its protein product is CASSLELIRLVYNEQFF.

This clone was observed a single time. The V gene is TRBV29-1, the J gene TRBJ2-1; maybe TRBD2 (6 bases). The V gene's germline CDR1 is SQVTM and CDR2 ANQGSEA. Deletions cut 4 bases from V and 3 bases from J, with 13 bases between. This CDR3 comprises 14 residues. CDR3 sequence reads: CSVVGGEVYNEQFF. Here the CDR3 DNA reads TGCAGCGTTGTGGGTGGGGAGGTCTACAATGAGCAGTTCTTC.

The V and J genes are TRBV6-6 and TRBJ2-5; TRBD1 aligns across 9 bases. The germline V gene encodes CDR1 MNHNY and CDR2 SVGAGI (reference sequence). The CDR3 is made up of 15 amino acids. The V gene end was trimmed by 6 bases and the J gene end by 2 bases; junction bases not matched to a gene: 7. CDR3 protein: CASRRMTGGQETQYF. CDR3 DNA: TGTGCCAGCAGGCGAATGACAGGGGGGCAAGAGACCCAGTACTTC.

The chain carries TRBV28 and TRBJ2-1, with TRBD1 matching 7 bases. CDR1 MDHEN and CDR2 SYDVKM come from the germline V gene. J was trimmed by 6 bases and V by 6 bases; bases with no gene match: 11. This CDR3 spans 15 amino acids. CDR3 DNA: TGTGCCAGCAGACCTCCGGGACAGCCTTTCAATGAGCAGTTCTTC. Protein: CASRPPGQPFNEQFF. Drawing the rest from reference TRBV28 and TRBJ2-1, the complete variable domain is DVKVTQSSRYLVKRTGEKVFLECVQDMDHENMFWYRQDPGLGLRLIYFSYDVKMKEKGDIPEGYSVSREKKERFSLILESASTNQTSMYLCASRPPGQPFNEQFFGPGTRLTVL.

V gene TRBV19 combines with J gene TRBJ1-1, with D hard to call. Per the germline V gene, CDR1 is LNHDA and CDR2 is SQIVND (reference sequence). The V end was cut by 2 bases, the J end by 6 bases, with 13 bases between. This CDR3 is 14 amino acids long. The CDR3 DNA reads TGTGCCAGTAGTATAAAGGCGAACGTTGCTGAAGCTTTCTTT. It is translated as CASSIKANVAEAFF.

This clone was observed a few times. This chain links TRBV27 with TRBJ1-1; D perhaps matches TRBD1 (5 bases). The CDR3 covers 14 residues. The germline V and J ends were trimmed by 8 bases and 1 base, with 14 bases remaining between them. CDR1 and CDR2 from the germline V gene are MNHEY and SMNVEV (reference sequence). The CDR3 here is CASLEGYGNTEAFF. CDR3 coding DNA: TGTGCCAGCCTCGAGGGGTACGGGAACACTGAAGCTTTCTTT.

V gene TRBV2 combines with J gene TRBJ2-1; 13 bases fit TRBD2. CDR1 is SNHLY and CDR2 is FYNNEI in the germline V gene. The CDR3 covers 15 residues. With 4 bases clipped from V and 8 bases from J, the junction kept 5 bases outside the gene matches. The CDR3 sequence: CASSGGLAGTYEQFF. The CDR3 region has the DNA TGTGCCAGCAGTGGGGGACTAGCGGGAACCTATGAGCAGTTCTTC. The entire variable domain, with the rest obtained from reference TRBV2 and TRBJ2-1, is as follows: EPEVTQTPSHQVTQMGQEVILRCVPISNHLYFYWYRQILGQKVEFLVSFYNNEISEKSEIFDDQFSVERPDGSNFTLKIRSTKLEDSAMYFCASSGGLAGTYEQFFGPGTRLTVL.

The chain employs TRBV12-5 and TRBJ1-5; 8 bases match TRBD1. Per the germline V gene, CDR1 is LGHNT and CDR2 is FRNRAP. The CDR3 covers 14 residues. After removal of 5 bases from V and 9 bases from J, the junction contained 9 bases not matched to a gene. The CDR3 spells CASGNPTGEMPQHF. The CDR3 DNA sequence: TGTGCTAGTGGTAACCCGACAGGGGAAATGCCCCAGCATTTT. The full variable domain, with the rest looked up from reference TRBV12-5 and TRBJ1-5, is DARVTQTPRHKVTEMGQEVTMRCQPILGHNTVFWYRQTMMQGLELLAYFRNRAPLDDSGMPKDRFSAEMPDATLATLKIQPSEPRDSAVYFCASGNPTGEMPQHFGDGTRLSIL.